These 23 T cell receptor beta chains originate from one sample sequenced in a study of blood T cell repertoires in COVID-19. Clones were read by immunoSEQ multiplex PCR, and TCRdb kept only the in-frame ones, dropping some. The data show 200,000 to 250,000 clones, around nine tenths seen once. The material sequenced was peripheral blood. Receptors originate from a man aged 18 to 35 with active or convalescent COVID-19.

The chain combines TRBV7-9 with TRBJ2-2; 9 bases match TRBD2. This CDR3 spans 14 amino acids. V was pared by 3 bases and J by 7 bases, with 3 bases of the junction left unmatched. Germline V gene data show CDR1 as SEHNR and CDR2 as FQNEAQ (reference sequence). The CDR3 DNA is TGTGCCAGCAGCTTGCCAGCGGGAGGCGGGGAGCTGTTTTTT. Its protein product is CASSLPAGGGELFF.

This chain joins TRBV7-3 and TRBJ2-1; no firm D call. V lost 0 bases, J lost 7 bases, and 4 bases lay in between. Germline V gene sequence: CDR1 SGHTA, CDR2 FQGTGA. CDR3 length: 12 amino acids. The CDR3: CASSLTGNEQFF. As DNA, the CDR3 is TGTGCCAGCAGCTTAACCGGTAATGAGCAGTTCTTC.

V and J are TRBV7-2 and TRBJ1-1, with D tentatively TRBD1 (5 bases). This CDR3 spans 13 amino acids. Germline lookup yields CDR1 SGHTA and CDR2 FQGNSA. The V end was cut by 5 bases, the J end by 3 bases, with 10 bases between. CDR3 residues: CASSLDTDTEAFF. Written as DNA, the CDR3 is TGTGCCAGCAGCCTGGACACCGACACTGAAGCTTTCTTT.

The rearrangement links TRBV7-8 to TRBJ1-2; 12 bases are a match to TRBD1. V lost 2 bases, J lost 8 bases, and 3 bases stayed unmatched. This CDR3 contains 14 residues. Germline V gives CDR1 SGHVS, CDR2 FQNEAQ. In DNA form, the CDR3 reads TGTGCCAGCAGCTTATGGGACAGGGGGCTCGGCTACACCTTC. Protein sequence: CASSLWDRGLGYTF. The complete variable domain, with remaining parts taken from reference TRBV7-8 and TRBJ1-2, reads GAGVSQSPRYKVAKRGQDVALRCDPISGHVSLFWYQQALGQGPEFLTYFQNEAQLDKSGLPSDRFFAERPEGSVSTLKIQRTQQEDSAVYLCASSLWDRGLGYTFGSGTRLTVV.

V is TRBV2 and J is TRBJ2-5; 7 positions agree with TRBD2. CDR3 length: 16 amino acids. Losses at the gene ends were 2 bases for V and 4 bases for J; bases not matched to a gene: 10. Germline V lookup: CDR1 SNHLY, CDR2 FYNNEI. The CDR3 reads CASSEWGLTGGETQYF. The CDR3 DNA reads TGTGCCAGCAGTGAATGGGGACTAACTGGTGGAGAGACCCAGTACTTC.

V usage is TRBV3-1 (or the pseudogene TRBV3-2) and J usage is TRBJ1-6; D is possibly TRBD1 (5 bases). The V end lost 4 bases, the J end lost 16 bases, and 11 bases lay between the germline ends. CDR3 size: 11 residues. Germline V CDR1 and CDR2: LGHDT, YNNKEL (reference sequence). The CDR3 reads CASSRGLRLHF. DNA for the CDR3: TGTGCCAGCAGCCGGGGACTCAGACTCCACTTT.

CDR3 residues: CASSLVSTGVNEKLFF. The CDR3 bases are TGTGCCAGCAGCTTAGTATCGACAGGGGTGAATGAAAAACTGTTTTTT. The rearrangement links TRBV7-2 to TRBJ1-4; 8 bases are shared with TRBD1. The germline gives CDR1 SGHTA, CDR2 FQGNSA. This CDR3 has 16 residues. With V trimmed by 1 base and J by 5 bases, 6 bases remained unmatched.

A few counts support this clone. This chain links TRBV2 with TRBJ1-4, with no clear D. CDR1 is SNHLY, CDR2 FYNNEI, per germline. V was trimmed by 2 bases and J by 0 bases, leaving 7 bases between them. CDR3 length: 15 amino acids. The CDR3, as DNA: TGTGCCAGCAGTGAACCCTCCGCAACTAATGAAAAACTGTTTTTT. Residues: CASSEPSATNEKLFF.

The chain links TRBV15 to TRBJ1-5; TRBD1 is a possible D gene (6 bases). Per germline, CDR1 LNHNV and CDR2 YYDKDF (reference sequence). V lost 5 bases to trimming and J lost 5 bases, with 16 bases between them. CDR3 length: 15 amino acids. CDR3 sequence: CATSPQRGWDQPQHF. In DNA form, the CDR3 reads TGTGCCACCAGCCCTCAAAGGGGGTGGGATCAGCCCCAGCATTTT.

A single count supports this clone. The chain has TRBV29-1 and TRBJ1-6, with a weak D call TRBD1 (6 bases). This CDR3 comprises 12 residues. Germline V CDR1 and CDR2: SQVTM, ANQGSEA. V lost 4 bases and J lost 14, with 15 bases in between. The CDR3 spells CSVGGLEGALHF. CDR3 coding DNA: TGCAGCGTTGGGGGTCTTGAGGGGGCCCTCCACTTT.

J is TRBJ1-6 and V is TRBV19; TRBD1 matches 10 bases. The trim removed 3 bases at V and 15 bases at J, leaving 11 bases unmatched. The CDR3 is 15 amino acids. The V gene's germline CDR1 is LNHDA and CDR2 SQIVND (reference sequence). The CDR3 DNA is TGTGCCAGTAGTATGTCGGGACAGGGGTTTCAGCTCCTCCACTTT. Translated: CASSMSGQGFQLLHF. Based on the CDR3 plus reference TRBV19 and TRBJ1-6, the full variable domain is DGGITQSPKYLFRKEGQNVTLSCEQNLNHDAMYWYRQDPGQGLRLIYYSQIVNDFQKGDIAEGYSVSREKKESFPLTVTSAQKNPTAFYLCASSMSGQGFQLLHFGNGTRLTVT.

This chain joins TRBV11-1 and TRBJ2-7; 7 positions agree with TRBD1. The V gene's germline CDR1 is SGHAT and CDR2 FQDESV (reference sequence). V was clipped by 1 base and J by 4 bases; unmatched bases: 10. The length of the CDR3 is 16 residues. In DNA, the CDR3 is TGTGCCAGCAGCTTAGACCCTACAGGGGTTACATACGAGCAGTACTTC. Its protein is CASSLDPTGVTYEQYF.

CDR3: CASSAGQGRSYEQYF. In DNA, the CDR3 is TGTGCCAGCAGTGCGGGACAGGGGAGGTCCTACGAGCAGTACTTC. The rearrangement joins TRBV27 to TRBJ2-7; TRBD1 aligns across 10 bases. Looked up from germline, CDR1 is MNHEY and CDR2 is SMNVEV (reference sequence). This CDR3 contains 15 residues. With 5 bases clipped from V and 1 base from J, the junction kept 5 bases outside the gene matches.

V usage is TRBV24-1 and J usage is TRBJ2-1; D not certain. The CDR3 is 16 residues long. Germline V gene data show CDR1 as KGHDR and CDR2 as SFDVKD. The V and J ends lost 2 bases and 8 bases respectively, with 18 bases between them. Here the CDR3 reads CATSDSAQSLEHEQFF. CDR3 nucleotide sequence: TGTGCCACCAGTGATTCGGCCCAATCCTTGGAGCATGAGCAGTTCTTC.

The V gene is TRBV4-2, the J gene TRBJ2-7, with 7 bases identical to TRBD1. The J segment lost 1 base and the V segment lost 0 bases, leaving 0 bases of the junction unmatched. CDR1 and CDR2 from the germline V gene are LGHNA and YNFKEQ. The CDR3 sequence is 14 residues long. CDR3 in DNA: TGTGCCAGCAGCCAAGACAGGGGGTCCTACGAGCAGTACTTC. Amino acids: CASSQDRGSYEQYF.

The J gene is TRBJ1-1, the V gene TRBV5-4; maybe TRBD1 (5 bases). The germline V gene has CDR1 SGHNT and CDR2 YYREEE (reference sequence). The CDR3 extends over 15 amino acids. The V end lost 0 bases, the J end lost 2 bases, and 11 bases lay between the germline ends. The CDR3 DNA is TGTGCCAGCAGCTTGGAAGGGGTGGGTAACACTGAAGCTTTCTTT. It specifies CASSLEGVGNTEAFF.

The chain couples TRBV2 to TRBJ2-4, with D possibly matching TRBD2 (5 bases). Germline CDR1 SNHLY, CDR2 FYNNEI. V lost 8 bases to trimming and J lost 0 bases, with 14 bases between them. The CDR3 has 15 residues. CDR3 loop: CASGMEALAKNIQYF. CDR3 in DNA: TGTGCCAGCGGAATGGAGGCTTTAGCCAAAAACATTCAGTACTTC.

A few counts support this clone. The chain couples TRBV28 to TRBJ2-3; 8 bases align to TRBD2. V gave up 3 bases and J gave up 4 bases; unmatched junction bases: 12. The germline V gene encodes CDR1 MDHEN and CDR2 SYDVKM. CDR3 length equals 17 residues. Here the CDR3 reads CASSLVRWREVPDTQYF. The CDR3 DNA follows: TGTGCCAGCAGTTTGGTCCGATGGCGGGAGGTCCCAGATACGCAGTATTTT.

The chain couples TRBV12-3 or TRBV12-4 to TRBJ2-1; TRBD2 agrees at 7 bases. The CDR3 is made up of 13 amino acids. The junction had 5 bases not matched to a gene; V was cut back by 11 bases and J by 1 base. CDR3 region: CAAGRESYNEQFF. The DNA of the CDR3 is TGTGCCGCGGGGCGGGAGTCCTACAATGAGCAGTTCTTC.

In its sample, this clone was seen once. The rearrangement links TRBV28 to TRBJ1-3, with no clear D. Trimming took 1 base from V and 0 from J, leaving 4 bases between them. Germline CDR1 reads MDHEN; CDR2 reads SYDVKM. This CDR3 is 14 amino acids long. The CDR3 is CASSLSVSGNTIYF. The CDR3 nucleotides read TGTGCCAGCAGTTTATCGGTCTCTGGAAACACCATATATTTT.

V and J are TRBV5-1 and TRBJ1-3, with 9 bases that match TRBD1. Unmatched junction bases numbered 0, after V lost 2 bases and J lost 0 bases. Germline assignment: CDR1 SGHRS and CDR2 YFSETQ. CDR3 size: 15 residues. CDR3 nucleotide sequence: TGCGCCAGCAGCTTACAGGGGGCCTCTGGAAACACCATATATTTT. The encoded protein is CASSLQGASGNTIYF.

The J gene is TRBJ2-5, the V gene TRBV29-1; D perhaps matches TRBD2 (5 bases). The V end was cut by 0 bases, the J end by 4 bases, with 12 bases between. The CDR3 length is 14 residues. Germline CDR1 is SQVTM and CDR2 is ANQGSEA. CDR3 sequence reads: CSVEEPGFAETQYF. Here the CDR3 DNA reads TGCAGCGTTGAAGAGCCGGGGTTCGCAGAGACCCAGTACTTC.

The chain joins TRBV5-1 to TRBJ1-4; 7 bases are a match to TRBD1. Losses at the gene ends were 4 bases for V and 6 bases for J; bases not matched to a gene: 9. CDR1 is SGHRS and CDR2 is YFSETQ in the germline V gene. The CDR3 is 15 amino acids. In nucleotides, the CDR3 is TGCGCCAGCAGCCCGGGACAGTTGGTTGATGAAAAACTGTTTTTT. Translated: CASSPGQLVDEKLFF.